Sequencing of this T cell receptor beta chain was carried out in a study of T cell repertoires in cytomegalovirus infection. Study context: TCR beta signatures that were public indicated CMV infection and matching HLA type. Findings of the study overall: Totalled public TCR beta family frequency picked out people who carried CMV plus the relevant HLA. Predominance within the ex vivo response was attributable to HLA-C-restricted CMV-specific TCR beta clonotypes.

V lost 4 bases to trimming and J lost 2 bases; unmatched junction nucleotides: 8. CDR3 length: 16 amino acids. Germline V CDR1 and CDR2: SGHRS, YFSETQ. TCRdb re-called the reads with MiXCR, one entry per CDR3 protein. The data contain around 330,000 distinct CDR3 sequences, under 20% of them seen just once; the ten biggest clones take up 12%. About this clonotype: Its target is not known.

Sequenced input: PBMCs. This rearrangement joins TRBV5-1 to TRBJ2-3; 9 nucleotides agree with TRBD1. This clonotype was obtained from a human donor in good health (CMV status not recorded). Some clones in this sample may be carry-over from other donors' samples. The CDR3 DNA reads TGCGCCAGCAGCCCCTCAGACAGGGGGACCACAGATACGCAGTATTTT. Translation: CASSPSDRGTTDTQYF.